Below are 18 T cell receptor beta chains sequenced from a single sample in a study of naive and memory T cell subsets. An equimolar mix of two oligonucleotides served as the beta constant-region primer for TRBC1 and TRBC2. TCRdb re-analysed the UMI-ligation and nested PCR reads in MiXCR, keeping a single row per CDR3 protein. The table records 140,000 to 150,000 distinct CDR3 sequences, over 15% of them present only once. Sequencing was carried out using naive CD4+ T cells from blood. The receptor set was obtained from a human donor in good health.

The rearrangement joins TRBV7-9 to TRBJ2-1, with 8 bases identical to TRBD2. This CDR3 has 15 amino acids. The germline gives CDR1 SEHNR, CDR2 FQNEAQ (reference sequence). The V segment lost 1 base and the J segment 9 bases; nucleotides outside the gene matches: 8. The CDR3 nucleotides are TGTGCCAGCAGCTTAGGAAGCGGGAGCGTCGGTGAGCAGTTCTTC. As protein: CASSLGSGSVGEQFF.

V is TRBV12-3 or TRBV12-4 and J is TRBJ2-2; TRBD1 might be the D (5 bases). The CDR3 extends over 15 amino acids. V dropped 10 bases and J dropped 4 bases, with 19 bases sitting between them. CDR3 protein: CATSIGELATGELFF. Written as DNA, the CDR3 is TGTGCCACCTCGATAGGGGAATTGGCCACCGGGGAGCTGTTTTTT.

Points on this clonotype: A read error may be the cause here, since a much bigger clone is one base away. The J gene is TRBJ2-3, the V gene TRBV29-1; D is perhaps TRBD1 (6 bases). Trimming left V 7 bases short and J 4 bases short, with 15 bases between. The CDR3 contains 13 residues. CDR1 and CDR2 (germline): SQVTM, ANQGSEA. The CDR3 DNA follows: TGCAGCGATACGGGACATGGGGCAGATACGCAGTATTTT. Residues: CSDTGHGADTQYF.

The V call is TRBV14, the J call TRBJ1-1; D remains ambiguous. Germline lookup yields CDR1 SGHDN and CDR2 FVKESK. The CDR3 sequence is 13 residues long. V lost 3 bases and J 4 bases, leaving 9 bases between the germline ends. CDR3 nucleotides: TGTGCCAGCAGCCAGGTCCATGGCACTGAAGCTTTCTTT. It encodes CASSQVHGTEAFF.

Many counts were recorded for this clonotype. The V and J genes are TRBV20-1 and TRBJ2-2; 10 bases are a match to TRBD2. J lost 6 bases, V lost 0 bases, and 1 base had no gene match. CDR1 and CDR2 (germline): DFQATT, SNEGSKA (reference sequence). CDR3 length: 14 amino acids. The CDR3 sequence is CSARESGRAGELFF. CDR3 in DNA: TGCAGTGCTAGAGAGAGCGGGAGGGCCGGGGAGCTGTTTTTT.

This chain links TRBV10-3 with TRBJ2-1; maybe TRBD2 (5 bases). Germline CDR1 is ENHRY and CDR2 is SYGVKD. The V and J ends lost 6 bases and 0 bases respectively, with 12 bases between them. The CDR3 loop spans 15 amino acids. CDR3 loop: CAIRVDLGSYNEQFF. The CDR3 nucleotides read TGTGCCATCAGGGTGGACTTGGGCTCCTACAATGAGCAGTTCTTC.

The V gene is TRBV27, the J gene TRBJ1-1; 8 bases line up with TRBD1. This CDR3 is 15 amino acids long. Germline trimming cut 5 bases from V and 1 base from J; bases unmatched to any gene: 6. Germline CDR1 reads MNHEY; CDR2 reads SMNVEV (reference sequence). The CDR3 reads CASSTYGQGNTEAFF. CDR3 coding DNA: TGTGCCAGCAGTACCTACGGACAGGGGAACACTGAAGCTTTCTTT.

This clonotype was observed at least ten times. V usage is TRBV7-2 and J usage is TRBJ1-5; 7 positions match TRBD1. V lost 5 bases and J lost 9; bases outside the gene matches: 13. The CDR3 length is 15 residues. Germline loops: CDR1 SGHTA, CDR2 FQGNSA. For the CDR3, the DNA is TGTGCCAGCAGCCCTACAGGGGTGGGGGGGTCGCCCCAGCATTTT. Amino acid sequence: CASSPTGVGGSPQHF.

Ten or more counts support this clonotype. The chain joins TRBV29-1 to TRBJ2-1, with D tentatively TRBD2 (7 bases). The CDR3 has 14 amino acids. Germline CDR1 is SQVTM and CDR2 is ANQGSEA. Trimming cost V 6 bases and J 5 bases, with 17 bases left between them. The CDR3 here is CSVRRGEGHNEQFF. DNA of the CDR3: TGCAGCGTCCGAAGGGGGGAGGGCCACAATGAGCAGTTCTTC.

This clonotype was seen only a few times. V usage is TRBV4-1 and J usage is TRBJ1-3; 12 positions match TRBD1. The V gene's germline CDR1 is MGHRA and CDR2 YSYEKL. V was clipped by 4 bases and J by 1 base; unmatched bases: 8. CDR3 size: 18 residues. CDR3 in DNA: TGCGCCAGCAGCCCCGGGACAGGGGGCGTATTATCTGGAAACACCATATATTTT. Amino acids: CASSPGTGGVLSGNTIYF.

This clonotype showed up many times. The gene calls are TRBV29-1 and TRBJ2-7; 7 bases align to TRBD2. The CDR3 is 12 residues long. The germline V gene has CDR1 SQVTM and CDR2 ANQGSEA. J gave up 2 bases and V 4 bases, and 2 bases lay outside the gene matches. The CDR3 DNA is TGCAGCGTTGGCGGACTAGCCTACGAGCAGTACTTC. This translates into CSVGGLAYEQYF.

This clonotype occurred a few times. This chain connects TRBV28 to TRBJ2-5, with 10 nucleotides matching TRBD2. Germline V lookup: CDR1 MDHEN, CDR2 SYDVKM. The CDR3 extends over 16 amino acids. J gave up 5 bases and V 3 bases, and 9 bases lay outside the gene matches. The CDR3 DNA reads TGTGCCAGCAGTTTGGGGGCTAGCGGGAGAGAGGAGACCCAGTACTTC. Protein sequence: CASSLGASGREETQYF.

This clonotype came up many times. At one boundary the junction diverges from the germline segment, which might be a read error. This rearrangement joins TRBV5-1 to TRBJ2-3, with D maybe TRBD2 (5 bases). Germline V lookup: CDR1 SGHRS, CDR2 YFSETQ. The CDR3 has 14 amino acids. CDR3 protein: CASSPGLSTDTQYF. The CDR3 DNA follows: TGTGCCAGCAGTCCTGGACTCTCCACAGATACGCAGTATTTT.

The V call is TRBV5-1, the J call TRBJ2-7, with 8 bases matching TRBD1. This CDR3 is built from 16 residues. V lost 3 bases and J lost 4; bases outside the gene matches: 12. Germline-derived CDR1 and CDR2 are SGHRS and YFSETQ. The CDR3 coding sequence is TGCGCCAGCAGCTCGGAGCCCGGGACAGGAGGGTACGAGCAGTACTTC. Its protein is CASSSEPGTGGYEQYF.

This clonotype has at least ten counts. The rearrangement links TRBV6-5 to TRBJ2-7; 9 bases align to TRBD2. J gave up 3 bases and V 2 bases, and 14 bases lay outside the gene matches. This CDR3 comprises 18 residues. The germline V gene has CDR1 MNHEY and CDR2 SVGAGI. Here the CDR3 reads CASSYAEPKAGGLYEQYF. The DNA of the CDR3 is TGTGCCAGCAGTTACGCGGAGCCCAAGGCGGGGGGGCTCTACGAGCAGTACTTC.

This clonotype was counted between two and nine times. The chain has TRBV4-1 and TRBJ2-7; D is possibly TRBD1 or TRBD2 (5 bases each). The CDR3 extends over 17 amino acids. The V end lost 0 bases, the J end lost 5 bases, and 20 bases lay between the germline ends. CDR1 and CDR2 (germline): MGHRA, YSYEKL. The CDR3 DNA follows: TGCGCCAGCAGCCAAGAACCCACCGGGACCGCGGAGAACGAGCAGTACTTC. Amino acid sequence: CASSQEPTGTAENEQYF.

This clonotype was seen a few times. The V and J genes are TRBV24-1 and TRBJ2-1, with unresolved D. Trimming pared 3 bases from V and 2 bases from J, leaving 10 bases between. Germline V CDR1 and CDR2: KGHDR, SFDVKD. The CDR3 sequence is 15 residues long. This chain's CDR3 is CATSDPSKTYNEQFF. CDR3 nucleotides: TGTGCCACCAGTGATCCATCAAAAACCTACAATGAGCAGTTCTTC.

V usage is TRBV7-9 and J usage is TRBJ2-2; possible D gene TRBD1, 7 bases. V shed 5 bases and J shed 6 bases, with 16 bases lying between them. Germline values: CDR1 SEHNR, CDR2 FQNEAQ (reference sequence). The CDR3 extends over 15 amino acids. The CDR3 here is CASSEPGGTAGELFF. In DNA form, the CDR3 reads TGTGCCAGCAGCGAGCCAGGGGGGACCGCCGGGGAGCTGTTTTTT.